One T cell receptor beta chain is described in this entry. These data come from a study of shared clonotypes between healthy human individuals. Trimming cost V 5 bases and J 6 bases, with 16 bases left between them. The CDR3 length is 14 residues. Germline V lookup: CDR1 SEHNR, CDR2 FQNEAQ (reference sequence). Sequencing was performed with immunoSEQ multiplex PCR; in TCRdb, only in-frame clones are kept and a portion is missing. The data hold fewer than 3 million clones, with roughly 90% observed a single time. Material for sequencing was naive CD4+ T cells from PBMCs. Subset: CD45RA+ positively selected. This sequence originates from a man in his late teens or twenties in good health. Some clones in this sample may be carry-over from other donors' samples. The gene calls are TRBV7-9 and TRBJ1-2, with a possible D match to TRBD1 (5 bases). This CDR3 reads CASSGASGSDGYTF. DNA of the CDR3: TGTGCCAGCAGCGGGGCTTCGGGGAGTGATGGCTACACCTTC. The entire variable domain, with the rest obtained from reference TRBV7-9 and TRBJ1-2, is as follows: DTGVSQNPRHKITKRGQNVTFRCDPISEHNRLYWYRQTLGQGPEFLTYFQNEAQLEKSRLLSDRFSAERPKGSFSTLEIQRTEQGDSAMYLCASSGASGSDGYTFGSGTRLTVV.